The T cell receptor (beta chain) described here comes from a study of blood T cell repertoires in COVID-19. Study-level background: The samples span acute and convalescent COVID-19 from the United States, Italy and Spain. PBMCs, B-cell-depleted T cells, or T cells were the source of the cDNA or gDNA that made up the material.

Study processing details: Reference gene primer amplification gave estimated nucleated cell counts. TCRdb keeps only in-frame clones here, not all; method: immunoSEQ multiplex PCR. That table furnishes V, J and clone size, whereas the DNA furnished D and trimming. The sample lists 15,000 or so clones; 70% to 75% were seen once. The origin of this receptor is a man between 60 and 70 years old with acute or convalescent COVID-19. Sequencing was performed on peripheral blood.

The CDR3 protein is CASSEMRQGAGANVLTF. CDR3 coding DNA: TGTGCCAGCTCGGAGATGCGGCAGGGGGCTGGGGCCAACGTCCTGACTTTC. The chain employs TRBV18 and TRBJ2-6; 7 bases agree with TRBD1. This CDR3 spans 17 amino acids. Germline V gives CDR1 KGHSH, CDR2 LQKENI. With V trimmed by 6 bases and J by 2 bases, 10 bases remained unmatched. The whole variable domain, remainder taken from reference TRBV18 and TRBJ2-6, is NAGVMQNPRHLVRRRGQEARLRCSPMKGHSHVYWYRQLPEEGLKFMVYLQKENIIDESGMPKERFSAEFPKEGPSILRIQQVVRGDSAAYFCASSEMRQGAGANVLTFGAGSRLTVL.